One and the same sample provided the 11 T cell receptor beta chains below, sequenced in a study of T cell responses to AZD1222 COVID-19 vaccine. This table comes from immunoSEQ multiplex PCR, and its TCRdb copy is limited to in-frame clones, with some not included. The data hold approximately 150,000 clones, with approximately 92% observed a single time. The sample here was peripheral blood, taken on day 0 of AZD1222 vaccination. The origin of the receptors is an adult in good health.

In regard to this clone: One end of the junction varies from germline; a read error may be responsible. The chain employs TRBV5-1 and TRBJ2-7; tentative D call: TRBD1 (6 bases). CDR3 length equals 16 residues. The germline CDR1 and CDR2 sequences are SGHRS and YFSETQ. The CDR3 DNA follows: TGCGCCAACAGCCTACATTCCGGGACATCGACCTACGAGCAGTACTTC. Translation gives CANSLHSGTSTYEQYF. Full variable domain (missing parts from reference TRBV5-1 and TRBJ2-7): KAGVTQTPRYLIKTRGQQVTLSCSPISGHRSVSWYQQTPGQGLQFLFEYFSETQRNKGNFPGRFSGRQFSNSRSEMNVSTLELGDSALYLCANSLHSGTSTYEQYFGPGTRLTVT.

The J gene is TRBJ1-1, the V gene TRBV28; 7 bases are shared with TRBD1. The trim removed 5 bases at V and 0 bases at J, leaving 6 bases unmatched. The CDR3 loop spans 15 amino acids. Germline values: CDR1 MDHEN, CDR2 SYDVKM. This chain's CDR3 is CASSPDRAMNTEAFF. The CDR3 DNA follows: TGTGCCAGCAGTCCCGACAGGGCCATGAACACTGAAGCTTTCTTT.

The chain joins TRBV5-1 to TRBJ1-2; D is ambiguous. V was trimmed by 0 bases and J by 2 bases, leaving 8 bases between them. Germline-derived CDR1 and CDR2 are SGHRS and YFSETQ. The CDR3 covers 14 residues. CDR3 amino acids: CASSLGRTNYGYTF. DNA of the CDR3: TGCGCCAGCAGCTTGGGGCGGACCAACTATGGCTACACCTTC.

V is TRBV20-1 and J is TRBJ2-1, with TRBD2 identical over 8 bases. V was clipped by 6 bases and J by 10 bases; unmatched bases: 14. CDR1 is DFQATT and CDR2 is SNEGSKA in the germline V gene (reference sequence). The CDR3 runs 14 residues. CDR3 residues: CSASLAGRVVEQFF. The CDR3 DNA reads as TGCAGTGCCAGTCTAGCGGGTCGCGTGGTGGAGCAGTTCTTC.

Remarks on this clone: This sample also contains other DNA sequences that code for the same CDR3. The gene calls are TRBV5-1 and TRBJ2-2, with D hard to call. This CDR3 is built from 12 residues. The V gene lost 4 bases and the J gene lost 1 base, with 2 bases spanning the gap. The germline CDR1 and CDR2 sequences are SGHRS and YFSETQ. The CDR3 DNA sequence: TGCGCCAGCAGCCTGAACACCGGGGAGCTGTTTTTT. This encodes CASSLNTGELFF.

The chain has TRBV24-1 and TRBJ2-3; D possibly corresponds to TRBD2 (5 bases). CDR1 KGHDR and CDR2 SFDVKD come from the germline V gene. Trimming left V 6 bases short and J 2 bases short, with 14 bases between. The CDR3 has 15 residues. The CDR3: CATSRGTDPTDTQYF. The CDR3 DNA follows: TGTGCCACCAGTCGGGGAACAGACCCCACAGATACGCAGTATTTT.

V is TRBV18 and J is TRBJ2-3; 11 bases match TRBD2. In germline, CDR1 is KGHSH, CDR2 LQKENI. V gave up 5 bases and J gave up 4 bases; unmatched junction bases: 5. The CDR3 runs to 15 residues. CDR3 in DNA: TGTGCCAGCTCAAGAACTAGCGGGAGTTCAGATACGCAGTATTTT. It yields the protein CASSRTSGSSDTQYF.

This clone was detected only a few times. Germline is not matched at one junction end, which may reflect a read error. The chain carries TRBV10-3 and TRBJ2-7; 10 bases fit TRBD1. The CDR3 spans 12 residues. Per germline, CDR1 ENHRY and CDR2 SYGVKD. The CDR3 loop is CAISRQGAVIHF. As DNA, the CDR3 is TGTGCCATCAGTCGACAGGGGGCGGTGATACACTTC.

This chain links TRBV7-9 with TRBJ1-2, with 8 bases that match TRBD1. The CDR3 contains 14 residues. The germline V gene encodes CDR1 SEHNR and CDR2 FQNEAQ (reference sequence). With V trimmed by 5 bases and J by 8 bases, 10 bases remained unmatched. Here the CDR3 DNA reads TGTGCCAGCAGCGACCTCCGGACAGGGTGGGGCTACACCTTC. Translating it yields CASSDLRTGWGYTF.

The sample holds a few counts of this clone. The rearrangement links TRBV10-3 to TRBJ1-2; D not certain. The CDR3 loop spans 14 amino acids. Germline-derived CDR1 and CDR2 are ENHRY and SYGVKD. Trimming pared 4 bases from V and 2 bases from J, leaving 11 bases between. CDR3 amino acids: CAISVGGRNYGYTF. CDR3 bases: TGTGCCATCAGTGTAGGCGGGCGAAACTATGGCTACACCTTC.

V and J are TRBV2 and TRBJ1-1; 8 bases map to TRBD1. V was clipped by 5 bases and J by 4 bases; unmatched bases: 3. Germline CDR1 is SNHLY and CDR2 is FYNNEI. This CDR3 has 13 amino acids. The chain's CDR3 is CASSFTGGTEAFF. The CDR3 DNA sequence: TGTGCCAGCAGTTTTACAGGGGGCACTGAAGCTTTCTTT. The full variable domain, rest sourced from reference TRBV2 and TRBJ1-1, is EPEVTQTPSHQVTQMGQEVILRCVPISNHLYFYWYRQILGQKVEFLVSFYNNEISEKSEIFDDQFSVERPDGSNFTLKIRSTKLEDSAMYFCASSFTGGTEAFFGQGTRLTVV.